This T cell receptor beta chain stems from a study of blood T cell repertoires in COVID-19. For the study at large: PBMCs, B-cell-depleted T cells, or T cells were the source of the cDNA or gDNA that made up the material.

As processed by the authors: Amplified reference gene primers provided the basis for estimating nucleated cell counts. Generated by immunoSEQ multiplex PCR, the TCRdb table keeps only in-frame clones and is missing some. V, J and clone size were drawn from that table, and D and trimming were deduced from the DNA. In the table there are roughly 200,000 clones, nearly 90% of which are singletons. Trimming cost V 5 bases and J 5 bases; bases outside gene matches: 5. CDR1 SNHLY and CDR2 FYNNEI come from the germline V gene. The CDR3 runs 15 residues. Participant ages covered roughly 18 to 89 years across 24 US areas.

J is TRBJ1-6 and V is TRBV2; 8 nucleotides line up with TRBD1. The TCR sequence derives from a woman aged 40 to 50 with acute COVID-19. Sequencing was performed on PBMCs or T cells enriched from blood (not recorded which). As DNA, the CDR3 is TGTGCCAGCAGTTCTACGGGACAGGATAATTCACCCCTCCACTTT. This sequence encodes CASSSTGQDNSPLHF. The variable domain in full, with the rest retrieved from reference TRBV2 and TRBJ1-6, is EPEVTQTPSHQVTQMGQEVILRCVPISNHLYFYWYRQILGQKVEFLVSFYNNEISEKSEIFDDQFSVERPDGSNFTLKIRSTKLEDSAMYFCASSSTGQDNSPLHFGNGTRLTVT.